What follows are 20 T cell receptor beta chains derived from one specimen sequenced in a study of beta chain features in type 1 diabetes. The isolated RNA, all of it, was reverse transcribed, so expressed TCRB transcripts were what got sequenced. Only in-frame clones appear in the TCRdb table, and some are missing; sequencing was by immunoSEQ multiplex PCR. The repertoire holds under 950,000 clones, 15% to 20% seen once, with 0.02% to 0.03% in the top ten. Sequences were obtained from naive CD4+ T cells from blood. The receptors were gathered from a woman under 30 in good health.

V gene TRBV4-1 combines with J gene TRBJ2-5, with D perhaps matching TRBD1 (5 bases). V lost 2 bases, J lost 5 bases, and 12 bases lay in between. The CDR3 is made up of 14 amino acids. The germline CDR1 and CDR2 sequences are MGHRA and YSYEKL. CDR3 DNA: TGCGCCAGCAGCCAAATCGTAGGGGTGGAGACCCAGTACTTC. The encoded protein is CASSQIVGVETQYF.

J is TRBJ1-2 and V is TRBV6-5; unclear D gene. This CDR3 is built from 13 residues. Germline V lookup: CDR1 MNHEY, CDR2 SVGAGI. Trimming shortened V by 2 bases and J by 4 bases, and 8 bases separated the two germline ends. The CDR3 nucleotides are TGTGCCAGCAGTTACGGTCGGTTCTATGGCTACACCTTC. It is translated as CASSYGRFYGYTF.

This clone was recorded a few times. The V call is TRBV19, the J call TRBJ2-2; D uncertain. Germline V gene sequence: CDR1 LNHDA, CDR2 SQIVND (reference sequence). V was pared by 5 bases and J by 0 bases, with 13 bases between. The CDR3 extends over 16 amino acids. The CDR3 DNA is TGTGCCAGTAGTCCCCGACATCGGGCGAACACCGGGGAGCTGTTTTTT. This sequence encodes CASSPRHRANTGELFF.

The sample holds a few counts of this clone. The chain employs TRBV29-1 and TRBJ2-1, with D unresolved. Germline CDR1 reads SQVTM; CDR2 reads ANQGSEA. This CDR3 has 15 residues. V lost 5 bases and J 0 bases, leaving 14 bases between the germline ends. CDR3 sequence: CSVKSQKSSYNEQFF. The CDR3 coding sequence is TGCAGCGTTAAGTCCCAAAAGAGCTCCTACAATGAGCAGTTCTTC.

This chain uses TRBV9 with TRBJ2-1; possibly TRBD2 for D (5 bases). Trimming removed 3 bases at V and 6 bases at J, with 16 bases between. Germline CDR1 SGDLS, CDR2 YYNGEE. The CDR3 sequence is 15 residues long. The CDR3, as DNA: TGTGCCAGCAGCGACACTAGGTTCGGGTCCAATGAGCAGTTCTTC. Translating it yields CASSDTRFGSNEQFF.

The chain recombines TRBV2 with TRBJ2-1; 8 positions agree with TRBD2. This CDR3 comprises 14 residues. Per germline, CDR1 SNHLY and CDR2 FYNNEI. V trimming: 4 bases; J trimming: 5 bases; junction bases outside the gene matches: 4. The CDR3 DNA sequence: TGTGCCAGCAGTGGACTAGCGACCGACAATGAGCAGTTCTTC. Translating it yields CASSGLATDNEQFF.

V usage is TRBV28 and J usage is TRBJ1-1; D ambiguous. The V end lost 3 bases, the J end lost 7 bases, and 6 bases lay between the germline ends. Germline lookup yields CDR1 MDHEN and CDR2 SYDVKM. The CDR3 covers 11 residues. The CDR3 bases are TGTGCCAGCAGTTTGCGGGATGAAGCTTTCTTT. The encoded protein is CASSLRDEAFF.

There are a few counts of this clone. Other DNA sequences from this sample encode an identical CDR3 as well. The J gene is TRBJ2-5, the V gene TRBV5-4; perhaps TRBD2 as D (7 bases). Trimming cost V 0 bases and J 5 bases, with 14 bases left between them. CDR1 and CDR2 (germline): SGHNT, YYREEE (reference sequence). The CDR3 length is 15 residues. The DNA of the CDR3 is TGTGCCAGCAGCTTGGTGGGGGGGCGCGGGGAGACCCAGTACTTC. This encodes CASSLVGGRGETQYF.

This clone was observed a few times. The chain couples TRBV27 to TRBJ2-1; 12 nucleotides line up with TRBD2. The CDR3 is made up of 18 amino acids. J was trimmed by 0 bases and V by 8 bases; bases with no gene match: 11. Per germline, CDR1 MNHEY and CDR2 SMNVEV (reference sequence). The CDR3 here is CASRRGLAGLSSYNEQFF. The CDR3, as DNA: TGTGCCAGCCGAAGGGGACTAGCGGGCTTGAGCTCCTACAATGAGCAGTTCTTC.

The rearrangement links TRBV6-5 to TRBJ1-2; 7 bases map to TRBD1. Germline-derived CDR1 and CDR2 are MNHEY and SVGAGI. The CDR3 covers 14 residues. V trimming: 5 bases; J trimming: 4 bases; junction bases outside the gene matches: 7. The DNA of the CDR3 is TGTGCCAGCAGTCCCAGACAGGGTCCCTATGGCTACACCTTC. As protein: CASSPRQGPYGYTF.

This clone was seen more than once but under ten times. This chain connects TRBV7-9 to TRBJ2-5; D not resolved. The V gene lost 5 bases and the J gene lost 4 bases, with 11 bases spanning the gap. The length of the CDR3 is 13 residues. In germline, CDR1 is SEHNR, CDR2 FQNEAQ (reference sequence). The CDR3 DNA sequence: TGTGCCAGCAGCGCCCTAGGTCGAGAGACCCAGTACTTC. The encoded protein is CASSALGRETQYF.

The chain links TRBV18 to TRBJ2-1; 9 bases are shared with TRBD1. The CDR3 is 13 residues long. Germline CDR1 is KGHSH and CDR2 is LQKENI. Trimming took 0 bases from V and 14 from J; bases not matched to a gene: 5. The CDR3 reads CASSPPNGQGKFF. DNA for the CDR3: TGTGCCAGCTCACCACCTAACGGACAGGGGAAGTTCTTC.

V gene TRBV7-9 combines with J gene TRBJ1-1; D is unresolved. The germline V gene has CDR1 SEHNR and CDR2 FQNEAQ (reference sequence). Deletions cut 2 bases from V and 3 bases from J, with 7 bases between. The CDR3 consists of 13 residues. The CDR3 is CASSLLRDTEAFF. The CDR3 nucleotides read TGTGCCAGCAGCTTACTCCGGGACACTGAAGCTTTCTTT.

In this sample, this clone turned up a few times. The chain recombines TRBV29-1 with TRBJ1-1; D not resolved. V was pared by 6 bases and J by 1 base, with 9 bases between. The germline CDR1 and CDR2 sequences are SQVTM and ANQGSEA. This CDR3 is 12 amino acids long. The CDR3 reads CSVQHGNTEAFF. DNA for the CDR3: TGCAGCGTCCAACACGGGAACACTGAAGCTTTCTTT.

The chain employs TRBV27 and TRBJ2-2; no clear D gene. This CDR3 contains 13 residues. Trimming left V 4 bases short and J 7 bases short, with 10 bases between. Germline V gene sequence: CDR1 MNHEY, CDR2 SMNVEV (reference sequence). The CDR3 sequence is CASSSKAVGELFF. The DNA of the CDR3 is TGTGCCAGCAGTTCCAAGGCAGTCGGGGAGCTGTTTTTT.

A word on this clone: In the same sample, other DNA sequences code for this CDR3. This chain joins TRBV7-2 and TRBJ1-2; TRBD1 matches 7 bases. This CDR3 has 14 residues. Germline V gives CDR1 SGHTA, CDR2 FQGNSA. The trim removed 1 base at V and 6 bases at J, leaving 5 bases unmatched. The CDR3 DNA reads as TGTGCCAGCAGCTTAGTACAGGGGCGCGATGGCTACACCTTC. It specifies CASSLVQGRDGYTF.

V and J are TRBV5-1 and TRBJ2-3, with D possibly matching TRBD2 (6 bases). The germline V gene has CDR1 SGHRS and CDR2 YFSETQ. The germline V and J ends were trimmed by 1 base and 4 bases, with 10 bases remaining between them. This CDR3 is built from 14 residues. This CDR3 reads CASSLRTIADTQYF. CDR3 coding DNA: TGCGCCAGCAGCTTGAGGACTATTGCAGATACGCAGTATTTT.

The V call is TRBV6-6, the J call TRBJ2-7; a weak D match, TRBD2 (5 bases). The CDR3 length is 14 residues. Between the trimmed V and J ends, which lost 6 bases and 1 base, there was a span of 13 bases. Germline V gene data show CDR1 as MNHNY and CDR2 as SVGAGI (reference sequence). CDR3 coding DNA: TGTGCCAGCAGCGCGGGTGCCTCATCCTACGAGCAGTACTTC. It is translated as CASSAGASSYEQYF.

Here the CDR3 DNA reads TGTGCCAGCAGTTCTACTAGCTATGAGCAGTTCTTC. Translating it yields CASSSTSYEQFF. The chain links TRBV6-6 to TRBJ2-1; a possible D gene is TRBD2 (6 bases). The CDR3 runs 12 residues. Germline CDR1 MNHNY, CDR2 SVGAGI (reference sequence). With 4 bases removed from V and 8 bases from J, the gap between germline ends came to 9 bases.

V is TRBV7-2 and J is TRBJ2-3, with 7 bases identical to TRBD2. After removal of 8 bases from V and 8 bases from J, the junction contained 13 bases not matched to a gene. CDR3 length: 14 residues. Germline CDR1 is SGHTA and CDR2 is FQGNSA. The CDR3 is CASSFRAGERTQYF. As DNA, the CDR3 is TGTGCCAGCTCTTTTCGGGCGGGAGAGCGTACGCAGTATTTT. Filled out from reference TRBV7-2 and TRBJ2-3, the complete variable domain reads GAGVSQSPSNKVTEKGKDVELRCDPISGHTALYWYRQSLGQGLEFLIYFQGNSAPDKSGLPSDRFSAERTGGSVSTLTIQRTQQEDSAVYLCASSFRAGERTQYFGPGTRLTVL.